This T cell receptor (beta chain) was recovered during a study of spatial heterogeneity in lung cancer. Individually, TCR cDNA molecules were each labelled with a unique molecular identifier. TCRdb itself ran the 5' RACE reads through MiXCR, one entry per CDR3 protein. Of about 100,000 distinct CDR3 sequences listed, approximately 4.4% were seen once; the top ten hold over 20%. This clonotype was detected ten times or more. Its antigen is still unknown. Notes on the study in general: For expanded intratumoral alpha and beta TCRs, counts tracked tumor mutation counts.

Time point noted: sample taken at primary tumor resection. There were some 76 donors, all of them untreated patients with early-stage non-small cell lung cancer. Unsorted whole RNA from tumor, nontumor lung or frozen PBMC underwent sequencing. The receptor's source is a male donor with early-stage non-small cell lung cancer. The sequences come from lung tumor tissue, collected at surgery.

The CDR3 spells CASSPDFNQPQHF. CDR3 sequence (DNA): TGTGCCAGCAGCCCTGATTTCAATCAGCCCCAGCATTTT. The genes are TRBV28 and TRBJ1-5; the D is unclear. V was clipped by 6 bases and J by 3 bases, with 9 bases between them. The CDR3 sequence is 13 residues long. CDR1 and CDR2 (germline): MDHEN, SYDVKM.